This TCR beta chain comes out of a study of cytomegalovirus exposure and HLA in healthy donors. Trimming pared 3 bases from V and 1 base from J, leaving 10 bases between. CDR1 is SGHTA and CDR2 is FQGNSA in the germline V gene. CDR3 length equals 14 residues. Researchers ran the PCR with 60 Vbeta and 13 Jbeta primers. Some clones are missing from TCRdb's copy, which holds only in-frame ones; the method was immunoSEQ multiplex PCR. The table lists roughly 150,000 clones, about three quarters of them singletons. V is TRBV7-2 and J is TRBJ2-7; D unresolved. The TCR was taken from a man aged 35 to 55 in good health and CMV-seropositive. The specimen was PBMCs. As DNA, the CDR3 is TGTGCCAGCAGCTTGGAGTTTGGGTCCTACGAGCAGTACTTC. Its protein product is CASSLEFGSYEQYF.